This T cell receptor (beta chain) was identified during a study of T cells in Graves' hyperthyroidism and ophthalmopathy. The study, taken as a whole, reports: Blood also held most thyroid clonotypes expanded beyond 0.001.

This clonotype was detected only a few times. Antigen: not known. What was amplified from RNA transcripts were TCR beta CDR3 regions. Primed by the HTBI set, a first-round RT-PCR was run on the TCR CDR3. TCRdb analysed the multiplex PCR reads with MiXCR anew, one entry per CDR3 protein. This sample yields hundreds of thousands of distinct CDR3 sequences, of which around 20% are seen a single time; less than 55% belongs to the top ten. V shed 0 bases and J shed 0 bases, with 15 bases lying between them. The germline CDR1 and CDR2 sequences are GTSNPN and SVGIG (reference sequence). The CDR3 contains 17 residues.

The specimen was blood. This sequence was found in a man aged 35-49 years with Graves' ophthalmopathy. The chain couples TRBV30 to TRBJ1-5; D perhaps matches TRBD1 (6 bases). The CDR3 protein is CAWSVVGARGSNQPQHF. The CDR3 nucleotides are TGTGCCTGGAGTGTAGTGGGGGCTCGGGGTAGCAATCAGCCCCAGCATTTT.